Listed here are 17 T cell receptor beta chains from one sample, sequenced in a study of shared clonotypes between healthy human individuals. Profiled with immunoSEQ multiplex PCR; TCRdb holds only in-frame clones, not every one. The sample holds about 2.4 million clones, over 85% seen once. The sequenced sample was naive CD4+ T cells from PBMCs. The subset: CD45RA+ positively selected. The receptors were sampled from a man between 18 and 29 years old in good health. Some clones in this sample may be carry-over from other donors' samples.

The V and J genes are TRBV5-1 and TRBJ2-7; D possibly corresponds to TRBD1 (6 bases). Germline V gives CDR1 SGHRS, CDR2 YFSETQ. The CDR3 is 17 amino acids. V shed 0 bases and J shed 2 bases, with 18 bases lying between them. CDR3 sequence (DNA): TGCGCCAGCAGCTTGGGTAACAGGGTTCTTGATCCCTACGAGCAGTACTTC. Encoded protein: CASSLGNRVLDPYEQYF. The entire variable domain, with the rest obtained from reference TRBV5-1 and TRBJ2-7, is as follows: KAGVTQTPRYLIKTRGQQVTLSCSPISGHRSVSWYQQTPGQGLQFLFEYFSETQRNKGNFPGRFSGRQFSNSRSEMNVSTLELGDSALYLCASSLGNRVLDPYEQYFGPGTRLTVT.

The rearrangement joins TRBV5-1 to TRBJ1-6, with 8 positions matching TRBD1. Germline V CDR1 and CDR2: SGHRS, YFSETQ. The length of the CDR3 is 15 residues. V was clipped by 5 bases and J by 7 bases; unmatched bases: 8. The CDR3 reads CASSSTDRGNSPLHF. CDR3 sequence (DNA): TGCGCCAGCAGTTCAACCGACAGGGGAAATTCACCCCTCCACTTT.

The chain combines TRBV28 with TRBJ1-4, with D unresolved. Trimming removed 4 bases at V and 2 bases at J, with 11 bases between. The length of the CDR3 is 15 residues. The germline gives CDR1 MDHEN, CDR2 SYDVKM. As DNA, the CDR3 is TGTGCCAGCAGTTCGGTATTAGCTACTAATGAAAAACTGTTTTTT. Translated, it gives CASSSVLATNEKLFF.

This chain joins TRBV28 and TRBJ2-1; 13 bases fit TRBD2. The CDR3 sequence is 16 residues long. Germline lookup yields CDR1 MDHEN and CDR2 SYDVKM. V gave up 7 bases and J gave up 7 bases; unmatched junction bases: 10. For the CDR3, the DNA is TGTGCCAGCATCAAGGCCGGGACTAGCGGGACGAATGAGCAGTTCTTC. Translated: CASIKAGTSGTNEQFF.

V gene TRBV4-3 combines with J gene TRBJ2-7, with TRBD2 identical over 8 bases. Trimming cost V 0 bases and J 6 bases; bases outside gene matches: 7. The CDR3 has 15 residues. Germline loops: CDR1 LGHNA, CDR2 YSLEER. The CDR3 sequence is CASSQDLLAGGEQYF. The CDR3 nucleotides are TGCGCCAGCAGCCAAGATTTGTTGGCGGGGGGCGAGCAGTACTTC.

Worth noting for this clone: Other DNA variants within this sample encode the same CDR3. V gene TRBV28 combines with J gene TRBJ1-6; D is unclear. The CDR3 loop spans 11 amino acids. V lost 6 bases to trimming and J lost 6 bases, with 3 bases between them. CDR1 and CDR2 (germline): MDHEN, SYDVKM. CDR3 amino acids: CASRGNSPLHF. CDR3 bases: TGTGCCAGCAGGGGTAATTCACCCCTCCACTTT.

The rearrangement links TRBV5-1 to TRBJ1-1, with 8 bases matching TRBD1. This CDR3 contains 16 residues. Germline lookup yields CDR1 SGHRS and CDR2 YFSETQ. J gave up 3 bases and V 0 bases, and 7 bases lay outside the gene matches. The CDR3 protein is CASSLAGGAGDTEAFF. The CDR3 bases are TGCGCCAGCAGCTTGGCAGGGGGCGCGGGAGACACTGAAGCTTTCTTT.

The chain uses TRBV2 and TRBJ2-1; D not certain. CDR1 and CDR2 from the germline V gene are SNHLY and FYNNEI. The CDR3 has 13 amino acids. The V gene lost 3 bases and the J gene lost 7 bases, with 10 bases spanning the gap. CDR3 coding DNA: TGTGCCAGCAGTGATGGGGTTTTAAATGAGCAGTTCTTC. Encoded protein: CASSDGVLNEQFF.

V and J are TRBV30 and TRBJ1-6; D may be TRBD1 (6 bases). Trimming took off 2 bases at V and 7 bases at J, with 12 bases between the two ends. The V gene's germline CDR1 is GTSNPN and CDR2 SVGIG (reference sequence). The CDR3 covers 14 residues. DNA of the CDR3: TGTGCCTGGAGTATTCTCCAGGGGAATTCACCCCTCCACTTT. It is translated as CAWSILQGNSPLHF.

The V call is TRBV10-2, the J call TRBJ1-3; D remains ambiguous. Germline V gene sequence: CDR1 WSHSY, CDR2 SAAADI. The V gene lost 2 bases and the J gene lost 4 bases, with 6 bases spanning the gap. The CDR3 sequence is 13 residues long. The chain's CDR3 is CASSETGGNTIYF. CDR3 sequence (DNA): TGCGCCAGCAGTGAGACGGGAGGAAACACCATATATTTT.

This sequence joins TRBV4-2 and TRBJ2-7; 10 nucleotides line up with TRBD2. The V and J ends lost 3 bases and 6 bases, in that order; junction bases with no gene match: 11. The CDR3 spans 16 residues. Germline V gene sequence: CDR1 LGHNA, CDR2 YNFKEQ. The CDR3 region is CASSQLAGAPPGEQYF. In DNA, the CDR3 is TGTGCCAGCAGCCAGCTAGCGGGAGCCCCTCCGGGCGAGCAGTACTTC.

This clone appeared a single time. V gene TRBV27 combines with J gene TRBJ2-7, with 8 bases matching TRBD1. Germline-derived CDR1 and CDR2 are MNHEY and SMNVEV (reference sequence). With 4 bases clipped from V and 6 bases from J, the junction kept 8 bases outside the gene matches. The CDR3 contains 14 residues. The CDR3 spells CASSWTGLMGEQYF. The CDR3, as DNA: TGTGCCAGCAGTTGGACAGGGCTAATGGGCGAGCAGTACTTC.

This rearrangement joins TRBV5-6 to TRBJ2-3, with 8 bases lining up with TRBD2. The germline V gene has CDR1 SGHDT and CDR2 YYEEEE. The CDR3 is made up of 15 amino acids. Trimming took 1 base from V and 2 from J; bases not matched to a gene: 3. CDR3 loop: CASSLFSGNTDTQYF. Here the CDR3 DNA reads TGTGCCAGCAGCTTGTTTAGCGGGAACACAGATACGCAGTATTTT.

The rearrangement links TRBV29-1 to TRBJ2-1; 8 bases align to TRBD2. From germline, CDR1 is SQVTM and CDR2 ANQGSEA. This CDR3 has 12 amino acids. V was clipped by 4 bases and J by 8 bases; unmatched bases: 4. The CDR3 region has the DNA TGCAGCGTTGGCCCTAGCGGGCATGAGCAGTTCTTC. Amino acids: CSVGPSGHEQFF.

This clone was seen only a few times. The sample carries other DNA sequences with the same CDR3. The V and J genes are TRBV25-1 and TRBJ2-7, with D perhaps assigned TRBD1 or TRBD2 (5 bases each). Germline lookup yields CDR1 MGHDK and CDR2 SYGVNS. Trimming left V 2 bases short and J 4 bases short, with 9 bases between. There are 13 residues in the CDR3. The CDR3 here is CASSEGGLYEQYF. The DNA for the CDR3 is TGTGCCAGCAGTGAAGGGGGTCTGTACGAGCAGTACTTC.

This clone was observed a single time. The chain has TRBV9 and TRBJ2-5; no clear D. The germline V gene has CDR1 SGDLS and CDR2 YYNGEE. The CDR3 length is 15 residues. V was shortened by 4 bases and J by 4 bases, with 17 bases between the two germline ends. The CDR3 loop reads CASSRTPAQGETQYF. CDR3 nucleotides: TGTGCCAGCAGCCGAACTCCCGCCCAAGGAGAGACCCAGTACTTC.

V gene TRBV11-2 combines with J gene TRBJ1-1; D may be TRBD1 (6 bases). The CDR3 loop spans 15 amino acids. V lost 4 bases, J lost 1 base, and 13 bases lay in between. In germline, CDR1 is SGHAT, CDR2 FQNNGV. Written as DNA, the CDR3 is TGTGCCAGCAGCTCCCCCGCACAGGGGAACACTGAAGCTTTCTTT. Encoded protein: CASSSPAQGNTEAFF.